A selection of T cell receptor beta chains follows, all from one sample in a study of human T cells and chemical hapten exposure. TCRdb redid the calling of the RACE reads with MiXCR, one entry per CDR3 protein. The sample yields fewer than 85,000 distinct CDR3 sequences, more than 8.5% seen once. Material: whole blood, obtained in connection with sensitization to the hapten diphenylcyclopropenone (DPC). The receptors were sampled from a woman aged 30 to 39 with alopecia areata. Some clones in this sample may be carry-over from other donors' samples. Each CDR3 is given with its conserved first and last residue. D genes are given only for firm matches. Clone sizes are given selectively: once, few, many, or a class where the clone is expanded.

size,V,D,J,CDR3,DNA
many,TRBV5-1,-,TRBJ2-1,CASSLRQRSGGHNEQFF,TGCGCCAGCAGCTTGCGCCAACGTTCTGGGGGCCACAATGAGCAGTTCTTC
few,TRBV7-2,-,TRBJ2-1,CASSPRVGDNEQFF,TGTGCCAGCAGCCCCCGAGTTGGGGACAATGAGCAGTTCTTC
many,TRBV7-2,TRBD1,TRBJ1-2,CASSLVDRGDYGYTF,TGTGCCAGCAGCTTAGTCGACAGGGGTGACTATGGCTACACCTTC
many,TRBV6-2/TRBV6-3,-,TRBJ1-1,CATGRKEAFF,TGTGCCACGGGACGCAAGGAAGCTTTCTTT
many,TRBV2,TRBD2,TRBJ2-2,CASSEMGLGSGELFF,TGTGCCAGCAGTGAAATGGGACTAGGATCCGGGGAGCTGTTTTTT
-,TRBV5-4,TRBD1,TRBJ2-7,CASSVTGGGEQYF,TGTGCCAGCAGCGTGACAGGGGGAGGCGAGCAGTACTTC
many,TRBV28,-,TRBJ2-7,CASSFRAYEQYF,TGTGCCAGCAGTTTTCGAGCCTACGAGCAGTACTTC
many,TRBV20-1,-,TRBJ1-1,CSAENQANTEAFF,TGCAGTGCTGAGAACCAGGCCAACACTGAAGCTTTCTTT
many,TRBV7-6,-,TRBJ2-2,CASSRTGTPNTGELFF,TGTGCCAGCAGCCGAACAGGGACCCCGAACACCGGGGAGCTGTTTTTT
many,TRBV20-1,-,TRBJ1-4,CSASAGLGEKLFF,TGCAGTGCTAGTGCTGGGCTGGGTGAAAAACTGTTTTTT
few,TRBV3-1,-,TRBJ1-1,CASSHTNRGGTEAFF,TGTGCCAGCAGCCACACCAATCGCGGGGGCACTGAAGCTTTCTTT
many,TRBV5-4,TRBD2,TRBJ2-3,CASSFPQAGGFSDTQYF,TGTGCCAGCAGCTTTCCGCAAGCGGGGGGGTTTTCAGATACGCAGTATTTT
many,TRBV28,-,TRBJ2-7,CASSPRGGTYEQYF,TGTGCCAGCAGCCCCCGAGGGGGTACCTACGAGCAGTACTTC
-,TRBV10-3,TRBD2,TRBJ2-3,CAGSHAAGDSTDTQYF,TGTGCCGGATCACATGCAGCGGGAGATAGCACAGATACGCAGTATTTT
-,TRBV6-1,-,TRBJ1-5,CASSQRSNQPQHF,TGTGCCAGCAGTCAGAGGAGCAATCAGCCCCAGCATTTT